Below are 4 T cell receptor beta chains sequenced from a single sample in a study of T cell repertoires in cytomegalovirus infection. TCRdb ran MiXCR on the reads and lists one entry per CDR3 protein. Of some 700,000 distinct CDR3 sequences in the sample, 35% were seen once. Sequencing was carried out using PBMCs. All receptors derive from a human donor in good health (CMV status not recorded). Some clones in this sample may be carry-over from other donors' samples.

In its sample, this clonotype was seen a few times. The chain recombines TRBV10-3 with TRBJ2-3; weak D call: TRBD2 (6 bases). The V gene's germline CDR1 is ENHRY and CDR2 SYGVKD. Trimming removed 3 bases from V and 0 bases from J, with 16 bases in between. CDR3 length: 17 amino acids. CDR3 DNA sequence: TGTGCCATCAGTGACTCACAGCGGGCCACTAGCACAGATACGCAGTATTTT. Protein: CAISDSQRATSTDTQYF.

In its sample, this clonotype was seen a few times. V gene TRBV7-2 combines with J gene TRBJ2-3; 8 positions match TRBD2. The trim removed 4 bases at V and 6 bases at J, leaving 6 bases unmatched. The CDR3 runs 14 residues. Germline V CDR1 and CDR2: SGHTA, FQGNSA. CDR3 sequence reads: CASSSHSGADTQYF. Written as DNA, the CDR3 is TGTGCCAGCAGCTCACATAGCGGGGCTGATACGCAGTATTTT. Drawing the rest from reference TRBV7-2 and TRBJ2-3, the complete variable domain is GAGVSQSPSNKVTEKGKDVELRCDPISGHTALYWYRQSLGQGLEFLIYFQGNSAPDKSGLPSDRFSAERTGGSVSTLTIQRTQQEDSAVYLCASSSHSGADTQYFGPGTRLTVL.

The table lists this clonotype with a few counts. V and J are TRBV12-3 or TRBV12-4 and TRBJ2-4; 8 bases align to TRBD1. V gave up 6 bases and J gave up 0 bases; unmatched junction bases: 4. CDR3 length equals 15 residues. The DNA of the CDR3 is TGTGCCAGCAGGAAACAGGGGGAAGCCAAAAACATTCAGTACTTC. Its protein product is CASRKQGEAKNIQYF.

Only a few counts were recorded for this clonotype. The rearrangement uses TRBV28 and TRBJ2-7; 7 bases agree with TRBD1. CDR3 size: 13 residues. With 4 bases clipped from V and 3 bases from J, the junction kept 3 bases outside the gene matches. Germline loops: CDR1 MDHEN, CDR2 SYDVKM. CDR3 amino acids: CASSSGQNYEQYF. CDR3 sequence (DNA): TGTGCCAGCAGTTCGGGACAGAACTACGAGCAGTACTTC.